The 25 T cell receptor beta chains below all came from one sample that was sequenced in a study of cytomegalovirus exposure and HLA in healthy donors. The PCR employed 60 Vbeta primers together with 13 Jbeta primers. Sequenced by immunoSEQ multiplex PCR; TCRdb stores in-frame clones only, minus some. The sample holds 110,000 to 150,000 clones, approximately 82% seen once. Sequencing was done on a sample of PBMCs. Every receptor here comes from a woman aged 55-70 years in good health and CMV-seropositive.

The chain carries TRBV30 and TRBJ2-7, with 7 bases lining up with TRBD2. The junction had 5 bases not matched to a gene; V was cut back by 3 bases and J by 3 bases. The germline V gene encodes CDR1 GTSNPN and CDR2 SVGIG (reference sequence). The CDR3 is 13 amino acids. DNA for the CDR3: TGTGCCTGGAGCCCGGGACTACTCTACGAGCAGTACTTC. Its translation: CAWSPGLLYEQYF.

The chain couples TRBV6-6 to TRBJ2-2, with TRBD1 matching 8 bases. In germline, CDR1 is MNHNY, CDR2 SVGAGI (reference sequence). The junction had 10 bases not matched to a gene; V was cut back by 7 bases and J by 6 bases. This CDR3 spans 15 amino acids. CDR3 loop: CASTPRDRGAGELFF. DNA of the CDR3: TGTGCCAGCACCCCACGAGACAGGGGTGCCGGGGAGCTGTTTTTT.

The chain employs TRBV10-3 and TRBJ2-3, with TRBD2 matching over 7 bases. The CDR3 runs 16 residues. After removal of 7 bases from V and 1 base from J, the junction contained 11 bases not matched to a gene. The V gene's germline CDR1 is ENHRY and CDR2 SYGVKD. CDR3 sequence reads: CAITPQAGVGTDTQYF. The CDR3 DNA reads TGTGCCATCACCCCCCAGGCGGGAGTAGGCACAGATACGCAGTATTTT.

The CDR3 loop is CASSPDRKETQYF. In DNA, the CDR3 is TGTGCCAGCAGCCCGGACAGGAAAGAGACCCAGTACTTC. This rearrangement joins TRBV7-8 to TRBJ2-5, with 7 bases matching TRBD1. This CDR3 is built from 13 residues. Germline trimming cut 5 bases from V and 3 bases from J; bases unmatched to any gene: 3. Germline V gene lookup returns CDR1 SGHVS and CDR2 FQNEAQ.

The chain's CDR3 is CASTPTGLLYEQYF. CDR3 sequence (DNA): TGTGCCAGCACCCCCACGGGACTACTCTACGAGCAGTACTTC. The rearrangement joins TRBV27 to TRBJ2-7; 7 bases line up with TRBD2. The CDR3 is made up of 14 amino acids. Losses at the gene ends were 7 bases for V and 3 bases for J; bases not matched to a gene: 9. Germline assignment: CDR1 MNHEY and CDR2 SMNVEV (reference sequence).

The chain joins TRBV4-2 to TRBJ1-1, with 7 bases matching TRBD1. CDR1 and CDR2 (germline): LGHNA, YNFKEQ. This CDR3 region has 15 residues. V lost 3 bases and J lost 6; bases outside the gene matches: 10. Here the CDR3 DNA reads TGTGCCAGCAGCCAGATACAGGGGAAAAGTTCTGAAGCTTTCTTT. It encodes CASSQIQGKSSEAFF.

As concerns this clone: At the DNA level, this CDR3 is encoded by other sequences in the same sample as well. The chain couples TRBV29-1 to TRBJ1-1; perhaps TRBD1 as D (6 bases). The germline CDR1 and CDR2 sequences are SQVTM and ANQGSEA. Trimming pared 6 bases from V and 4 bases from J, leaving 9 bases between. This CDR3 has 11 amino acids. In DNA, the CDR3 is TGCAGCGTGGGACAAGCCACTGAAGCTTTCTTT. It translates to CSVGQATEAFF.

This clone was counted a single time. The genes are TRBV30 and TRBJ2-7; D perhaps matches TRBD2 (5 bases). The CDR3 sequence is 14 residues long. The germline CDR1 and CDR2 sequences are GTSNPN and SVGIG (reference sequence). V was trimmed by 0 bases and J by 2 bases, leaving 11 bases between them. The CDR3 loop is CAWSVRGSAYEQYF. The CDR3 bases are TGTGCCTGGAGTGTCCGAGGGAGTGCCTACGAGCAGTACTTC.

The chain has TRBV7-9 and TRBJ2-2; TRBD1 matches 9 bases. The germline V gene encodes CDR1 SEHNR and CDR2 FQNEAQ (reference sequence). V lost 0 bases to trimming and J lost 7 bases; unmatched junction nucleotides: 0. The CDR3 runs to 14 residues. CDR3 bases: TGTGCCAGCAGCTTAGCGACAGGGGGCGGGGAGCTGTTTTTT. Translated, it gives CASSLATGGGELFF.

This rearrangement joins TRBV6-6 to TRBJ2-7; 8 bases map to TRBD2. Germline-derived CDR1 and CDR2 are MNHNY and SVGAGI (reference sequence). Trimming took 5 bases from V and 6 from J; bases not matched to a gene: 9. The CDR3 extends over 14 amino acids. In nucleotides, the CDR3 is TGTGCCAGCAGTGTAACGGTGCGGGAGGTCGAGCAGTACTTC. It translates to CASSVTVREVEQYF.

The chain is built from TRBV28 and TRBJ1-1, with D maybe TRBD1 (5 bases). V lost 3 bases, J lost 0 bases, and 26 bases lay in between. CDR3 length: 20 residues. Germline-derived CDR1 and CDR2 are MDHEN and SYDVKM. In DNA, the CDR3 is TGTGCCAGCAGTTTCATGCGTTCCGACGGGACTTTCGTCATGAACACTGAAGCTTTCTTT. Translation gives CASSFMRSDGTFVMNTEAFF.

The chain is built from TRBV5-1 and TRBJ2-3, with D possibly being TRBD1 (6 bases). This CDR3 has 16 amino acids. CDR1 and CDR2 from the germline V gene are SGHRS and YFSETQ. Trimming stripped 4 bases from V and 1 base from J, with 16 bases between. CDR3 residues: CASSITGRGGTDTQYF. The CDR3 DNA is TGCGCCAGCAGCATAACAGGGAGAGGAGGCACAGATACGCAGTATTTT.

The chain joins TRBV20-1 to TRBJ2-3, with D hard to call. Trimming removed 2 bases at V and 4 bases at J, with 4 bases between. Germline CDR1 DFQATT, CDR2 SNEGSKA (reference sequence). This CDR3 contains 11 residues. CDR3 nucleotide sequence: TGCAGTGCTAGATCCGCAGATACGCAGTATTTT. Translated, it gives CSARSADTQYF.

The chain couples TRBV30 to TRBJ2-5, with TRBD1 as a possible D gene (6 bases). CDR1 GTSNPN and CDR2 SVGIG come from the germline V gene (reference sequence). The CDR3 totals 15 residues. The germline V and J ends were trimmed by 5 bases and 2 bases, with 18 bases remaining between them. The CDR3 reads CAWEDGAGAQETQYF. The CDR3 DNA sequence: TGTGCCTGGGAGGACGGGGCAGGGGCGCAAGAGACCCAGTACTTC.

The chain recombines TRBV4-1 with TRBJ1-3; D not certain. Per germline, CDR1 MGHRA and CDR2 YSYEKL. The V and J ends lost 0 bases and 2 bases respectively, with 8 bases between them. The CDR3 runs to 15 residues. The DNA of the CDR3 is TGCGCCAGCAGCCAAGAGACACTTACTGGAAACACCATATATTTT. Encoded protein: CASSQETLTGNTIYF.

A single count supports this clone. The genes are TRBV7-3 and TRBJ2-5, with D possibly TRBD2 on 5 matching bases. V lost 6 bases, J lost 5 bases, and 13 bases lay in between. The CDR3 covers 13 residues. CDR1 is SGHTA, CDR2 FQGTGA, per germline. CDR3 sequence: CASSLTGEETQYF. The CDR3 DNA sequence: TGTGCCAGCAGTCTCACTGGGGAGGAGACCCAGTACTTC.

This clone occurred a few times. This chain uses TRBV5-1 with TRBJ1-1; the D gene is possibly TRBD1 (6 bases). Per germline, CDR1 SGHRS and CDR2 YFSETQ. Trimming took off 6 bases at V and 7 bases at J, with 16 bases between the two ends. The CDR3 totals 13 residues. The CDR3 is CASTAGEFGEAFF. Here the CDR3 DNA reads TGCGCCAGCACGGCAGGGGAATTTGGTGAAGCTTTCTTT.

In this sample, this clone turned up once. The J gene is TRBJ2-5, the V gene TRBV30, with TRBD1 as a possible D gene (6 bases). Trimming left V 0 bases short and J 5 bases short, with 10 bases between. The CDR3 loop spans 13 amino acids. Germline V gene lookup returns CDR1 GTSNPN and CDR2 SVGIG (reference sequence). The DNA of the CDR3 is TGTGCCTGGAGTGTTCAGGGGCGGGAGACCCAGTACTTC. This gives the protein CAWSVQGRETQYF.

The chain combines TRBV21-1 with TRBJ2-3; TRBD2 is the table's D call, not checked against the DNA. TRBV21-1 counts as a pseudogene. The CDR3 has 18 residues. CDR3 in DNA: TGTGCCAGCAGCACGCGGACTAGAGGGGGGACACAATCAGATACGCAGTATTTT. Its translation is CASSTRTRGGTQSDTQYF.

This clone was counted a few times. V gene TRBV6-4 combines with J gene TRBJ2-2; TRBD1 matches at 8 bases. The germline gives CDR1 MRHNA, CDR2 SNTAGT. The CDR3 runs to 15 residues. V lost 3 bases to trimming and J lost 7 bases; unmatched junction nucleotides: 7. CDR3 residues: CASSEGRGLGGELFF. CDR3 bases: TGTGCCAGCAGTGAAGGCAGGGGGCTTGGCGGGGAGCTGTTTTTT.

The chain recombines TRBV5-4 with TRBJ2-1; 9 nucleotides line up with TRBD2. Per the germline V gene, CDR1 is SGHNT and CDR2 is YYREEE (reference sequence). This CDR3 contains 16 residues. J was trimmed by 9 bases and V by 4 bases; bases with no gene match: 14. This chain's CDR3 is CASSDRRGGRGGEQFF. The DNA of the CDR3 is TGTGCCAGCAGCGACCGGCGGGGGGGGAGGGGAGGTGAGCAGTTCTTC. The variable domain in full, completed from reference TRBV5-4 and TRBJ2-1, reads ETGVTQSPTHLIKTRGQQVTLRCSSQSGHNTVSWYQQALGQGPQFIFQYYREEENGRGNFPPRFSGLQFPNYSSELNVNALELDDSALYLCASSDRRGGRGGEQFFGPGTRLTVL.

The DNA of the CDR3 is TGTGCCAGCAGTCCTTGGGGGCAGGGGAGCACTGAAGCTTTCTTT. This translates into CASSPWGQGSTEAFF. This sequence joins TRBV27 and TRBJ1-1, with a weak D call TRBD1 (6 bases). The germline gives CDR1 MNHEY, CDR2 SMNVEV (reference sequence). The length of the CDR3 is 15 residues. The V end lost 5 bases, the J end lost 4 bases, and 17 bases lay between the germline ends.

This clone appeared a single time. The rearrangement joins TRBV19 to TRBJ2-1; D possibly corresponds to TRBD2 (5 bases). CDR3 size: 14 residues. V was clipped by 3 bases and J by 8 bases, with 14 bases between them. The germline gives CDR1 LNHDA, CDR2 SQIVND (reference sequence). As DNA, the CDR3 is TGTGCCAGTAGTATTTATACCCCCGGGGATGAGCAGTTCTTC. Amino acids: CASSIYTPGDEQFF.

CDR3 region: CASRAIRDNTYEQYF. The CDR3 DNA sequence: TGTGCCAGCAGAGCCATCCGGGACAACACCTACGAGCAGTACTTC. The V and J genes are TRBV28 and TRBJ2-7; possibly TRBD1 for D (6 bases). Trimming pared 6 bases from V and 2 bases from J, leaving 17 bases between. Germline V gene lookup returns CDR1 MDHEN and CDR2 SYDVKM. The CDR3 runs to 15 residues.

The rearrangement joins TRBV30 to TRBJ1-1, with 9 bases that match TRBD1. Germline-derived CDR1 and CDR2 are GTSNPN and SVGIG (reference sequence). Unmatched junction bases numbered 4, after V lost 5 bases and J lost 0 bases. CDR3 length: 14 amino acids. CDR3 nucleotide sequence: TGTGCCTGGGCCCGGGACAGGGTGAACACTGAAGCTTTCTTT. This codes for CAWARDRVNTEAFF.